This T cell receptor (beta chain) was observed in a study of beta chain features in type 1 diabetes listed by TCRdb under 2018. With respect to the entire study: Mean age, gender distribution, total cell number and subset yield did not differ between patients and healthy donors. The study compared the TCRB repertoires of sorted circulating CD4+ T cell subsets in recently diagnosed type 1 diabetes patients with those in matched healthy donors. Regulatory and stem cell-like memory subsets were obtained from only 8 patients and roughly 8 healthy donors, while naive and central memory subsets were obtained from all 30 or so donors. Across all samples, roughly 110,000,000 sorted cells were examined, and cell number per subset correlated strongly with RNA yield. Summary of the overall study and its limitations: Because cDNA was sequenced instead of genomic DNA, highly expressing activated cells could be over-represented, though the groups showed no difference in activation or CD3 levels. Only small numbers of individuals were included in the HLA sub-analyses, which left unresolved whether HLA type had any influence on TCRB rearrangement. Patients with type 1 diabetes made fewer insertions and deleted more nucleotides at VDJ recombination sites, implying thymic rearrangement abnormalities. A moderate but significant shortening of TCRB CDR3 length was observed in type 1 diabetes patients in all four CD4+ subsets. PCR may preferentially amplify shorter templates, but because patient and control samples were amplified and corrected together, any resulting skew would affect both groups equally. Naive, central memory and regulatory TCRB repertoires appeared to be more similar among patients than among healthy donors.

Taken from the germline V gene, the CDR1 and CDR2 loops are SNHLY and FYNNEI. Spanning cysteine to phenylalanine, the CDR3 consists of 14 amino acids. Only CDR3 DNA remains: 42 bases, in frame from the first base. The V end loses 7 bases and the J end loses 0 bases, and a stretch of 10 bases separates them. The entire isolated RNA was reverse transcribed using the High Capacity cDNA Reverse Transcription Kit, and thus expressed TCRB transcripts were sequenced. Deep immunoSEQ sequencing was applied to naive, central memory and regulatory T cell samples, giving an average of around 4 million total reads per sample. After sorted cells were lysed in RLT buffer, RNA was extracted with DNase-treated RNeasy Micro or Mini kits, with the choice depending on cell number. To prevent cross-contamination, each cell subset was processed individually, whereas patient and healthy donor samples were processed jointly. The immunoSEQ multiplex PCR was used to amplify TCRB sequences from cDNA, yielding 87-bp fragments that span the CDR3 region. The amplicons were sequenced using the Illumina HiSeq platform. On the authors' methods: Synthetic template baselines were used to correct PCR bias computationally, reads within Hamming distance 2 were collapsed, and singletons that could not be merged were discarded. By aligning reads against IMGT, V, D and J genes, CDR3 length, and insertions or deletions at six rearrangement sites were assigned. Within each subset, clonotype counts were normalized to the number of sorted cells before true diversity and Gini coefficients were calculated with the tcR R package. The overlap coefficient, calculated on TCRB nucleotide sequences, was used to quantify repertoire sharing. Out-of-frame TCRB sequences from naive cells were analyzed as a proxy for the pre-selection repertoire. TCRdb provides this immuneACCESS table in a form limited to in-frame rearrangements. Some clones are lacking; in checked studies, under half of them reflect an unresolved V gene, and why the rest are absent is not known. V and J calls and clone size are as listed in that table; D and trimming were resolved from the DNA. This sample has 240,000 or so clones in its table, and 20% of those were observed once. Together, the top ten hold more than 0.025% of the sample.

Each donor gave one peripheral blood draw, approximately 0.11 L on average, collected into heparinised tubes. A BD FACSAria II and a panel including CD45RO, CCR7, CD25, CD127, CD95 and CD27 were used to sort naive, central memory, regulatory and stem cell-like memory CD4+ T cells. All sorted populations exceeded 95% purity. Right away, PBMCs were isolated by Lymphoprep density gradient centrifugation and were stained directly, with no culture step. Samples were stained and sorted in pairs, with one healthy donor and one patient per experiment, so that batch effects were minimized. As to this clone: Its antigen is still unknown. Base qualities are not provided; no much larger clone lies one nucleotide away.

The rearrangement joined TRBV2 to TRBJ1-5; the best D guess is TRBD1, with 6 bases matching. The sequence was collected from a woman in her forties with type 1 diabetes. Sequenced input: naive CD4+ T cells from blood. The meaning of the sample's cell subset or site label: true naive CD4+ T cells. The DNA sequence is as follows: TGTGCCAGCACAGGACAGATTAGCAATCAGCCCCAGCATTTT. Its amino acids are CASTGQISNQPQHF.